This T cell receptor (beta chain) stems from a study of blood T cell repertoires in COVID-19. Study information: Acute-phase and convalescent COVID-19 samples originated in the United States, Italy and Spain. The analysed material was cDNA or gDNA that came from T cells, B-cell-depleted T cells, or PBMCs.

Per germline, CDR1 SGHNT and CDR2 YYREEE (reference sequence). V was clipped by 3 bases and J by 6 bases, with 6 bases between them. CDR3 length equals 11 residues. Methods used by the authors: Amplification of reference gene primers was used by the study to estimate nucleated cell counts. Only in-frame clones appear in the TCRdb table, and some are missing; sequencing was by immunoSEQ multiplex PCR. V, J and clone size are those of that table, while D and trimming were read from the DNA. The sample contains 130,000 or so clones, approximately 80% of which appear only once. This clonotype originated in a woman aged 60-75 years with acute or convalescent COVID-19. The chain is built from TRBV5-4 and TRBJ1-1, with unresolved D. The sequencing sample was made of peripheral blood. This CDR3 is CASSYEAEAFF. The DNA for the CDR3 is TGTGCCAGCAGCTACGAGGCTGAAGCTTTCTTT.